The following is a TCR beta chain sequence with its context. Its matching antigen is unknown. The data derive from a study of shared clonotypes between healthy human individuals. Whole-study context: Three plates were used per donor for CD4 naive, three for CD4 memory, two for CD8 naive and one for CD8 memory.

General observations from the study: What rarefaction showed was incomplete sorted-subset sequencing despite large depth. Limitation of the genetic and exposure-history diversity represented came from the few donors.

Using 200 ng DNA, roughly 33,000 T cell genomes, the sorted-subset replicate PCRs were run. Profiled with immunoSEQ multiplex PCR; TCRdb holds only in-frame clones, not every one. This sample has 1,100,000 or so clones, with 75% to 80% found just once. CDR1 and CDR2 (germline): SGHRS, YFSETQ. V was clipped by 5 bases and J by 1 base; unmatched bases: 8. This CDR3 has 15 amino acids. The clonotype comes from a man aged 18-30 years in good health. Some clones in this sample may be carry-over from other donors' samples. The chain is built from TRBV5-1 and TRBJ2-7; TRBD2 agrees at 8 bases. Sample: memory CD4+ T cells from PBMCs. Subset: CD45RA-negative fraction. This CDR3 reads CASRPTSGISYEQYF. The CDR3 region has the DNA TGCGCCAGCAGGCCCACTAGCGGAATTTCCTACGAGCAGTACTTC. The full variable domain, completed using reference TRBV5-1 and TRBJ2-7, is KAGVTQTPRYLIKTRGQQVTLSCSPISGHRSVSWYQQTPGQGLQFLFEYFSETQRNKGNFPGRFSGRQFSNSRSEMNVSTLELGDSALYLCASRPTSGISYEQYFGPGTRLTVT.